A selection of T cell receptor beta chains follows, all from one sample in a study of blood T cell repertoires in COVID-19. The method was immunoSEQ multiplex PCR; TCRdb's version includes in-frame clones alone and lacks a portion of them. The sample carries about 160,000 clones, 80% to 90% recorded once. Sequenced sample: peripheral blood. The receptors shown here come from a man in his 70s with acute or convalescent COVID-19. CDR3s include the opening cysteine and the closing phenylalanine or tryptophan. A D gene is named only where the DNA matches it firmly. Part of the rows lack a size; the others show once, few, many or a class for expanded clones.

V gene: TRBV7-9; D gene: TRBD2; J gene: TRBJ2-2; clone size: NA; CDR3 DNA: TGTGCCAGCAAGTCTAGCGGGAGGGTCGGCGGGGAGCTGTTTTTT; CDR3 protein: CASKSSGRVGGELFF
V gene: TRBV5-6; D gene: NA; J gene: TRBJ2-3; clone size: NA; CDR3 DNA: TGTGCCAGCAGCGCAGGAGGACTGGATACGCAGTATTTT; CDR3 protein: CASSAGGLDTQYF
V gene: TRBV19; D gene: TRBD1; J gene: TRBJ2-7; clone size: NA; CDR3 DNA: TGTGCCAGTAGTCTCGGACAGGGCCTCTACGAGCAGTACTTC; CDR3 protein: CASSLGQGLYEQYF
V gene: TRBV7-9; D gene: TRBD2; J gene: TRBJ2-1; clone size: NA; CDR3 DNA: TGTGCCAGCAGCCCCGGGACTAGCGGGACTCATGAGCAGTTCTTC; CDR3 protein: CASSPGTSGTHEQFF
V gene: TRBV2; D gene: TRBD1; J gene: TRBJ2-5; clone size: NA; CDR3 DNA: TGTGCCAGCAGCGCGGGTAGGACAGGGGGCGCAGAGACCCAGTACTTC; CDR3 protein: CASSAGRTGGAETQYF
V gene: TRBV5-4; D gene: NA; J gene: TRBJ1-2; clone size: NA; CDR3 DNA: TGTGCCAGCAGCTTATCAGGGAACACTAACTATGGCTACACCTTC; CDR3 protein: CASSLSGNTNYGYTF
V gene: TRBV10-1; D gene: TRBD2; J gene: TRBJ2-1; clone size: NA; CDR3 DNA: TGCGCCAGCAGTGAAGGCGGGAGGTTCCATGAGCAGTTCTTC; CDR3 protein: CASSEGGRFHEQFF
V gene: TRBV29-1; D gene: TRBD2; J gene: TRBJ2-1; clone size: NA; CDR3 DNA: TGCAGCGTTACTAGCGGGGGTTTTAATGAGCAGTTCTTC; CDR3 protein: CSVTSGGFNEQFF
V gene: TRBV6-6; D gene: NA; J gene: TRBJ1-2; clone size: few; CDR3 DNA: TGTGCCAGCAGCCGACCCGGCAGGTCTGATGGCTACACCTTC; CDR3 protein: CASSRPGRSDGYTF
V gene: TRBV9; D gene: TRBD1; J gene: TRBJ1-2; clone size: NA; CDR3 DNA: TGTGCCAGCAGCACCCGGACAGGGGGCGCCCCATATGATGGCTACACCTTC; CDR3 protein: CASSTRTGGAPYDGYTF
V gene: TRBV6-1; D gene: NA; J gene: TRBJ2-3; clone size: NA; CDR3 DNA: TGTGCCAGCAGTGAGTGGGGACTTTTCACAGATACGCAGTATTTT; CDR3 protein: CASSEWGLFTDTQYF
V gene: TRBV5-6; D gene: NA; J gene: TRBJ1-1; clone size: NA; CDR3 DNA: TGTGCCAGCAGCTTTACAACTGAAGCTTTCTTT; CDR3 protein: CASSFTTEAFF
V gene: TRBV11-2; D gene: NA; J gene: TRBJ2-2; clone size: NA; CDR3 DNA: TGTGCCAGCAGCCGGGGGTCGACGAACACCGGGGAGCTGTTTTTT; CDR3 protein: CASSRGSTNTGELFF
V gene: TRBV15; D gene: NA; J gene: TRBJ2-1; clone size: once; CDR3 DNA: TGTGCCACCAGCAGAGCAGCGGGCGCCTACAATGAGCAGTTCTTC; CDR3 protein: CATSRAAGAYNEQFF
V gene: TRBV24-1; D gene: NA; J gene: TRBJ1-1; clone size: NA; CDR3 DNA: TGTGCCACCAGTGATACCGACACCCAGAACACTGAAGCTTTCTTT; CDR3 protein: CATSDTDTQNTEAFF
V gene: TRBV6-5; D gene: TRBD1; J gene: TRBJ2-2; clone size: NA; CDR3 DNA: TGTGCCATCAGGGGGCAGGGGTACGGGGAGCTGTTTTTT; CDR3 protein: CAIRGQGYGELFF
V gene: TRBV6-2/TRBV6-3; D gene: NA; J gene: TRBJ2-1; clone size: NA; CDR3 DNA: TGTGCCAGCAGTTACTTGTCCCCCGGCTACAATGAGCAGTTCTTC; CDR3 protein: CASSYLSPGYNEQFF
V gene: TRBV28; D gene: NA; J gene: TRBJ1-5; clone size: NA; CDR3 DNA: TGTGCCAGCAGTTTAGGGCAGGAGGGCAATCAGCCCCAGCATTTT; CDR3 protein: CASSLGQEGNQPQHF
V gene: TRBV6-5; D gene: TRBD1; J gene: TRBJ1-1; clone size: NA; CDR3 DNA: TGTGCCAGCACGAAGGACAGGGAGAACACTGAAGCTTTCTTT; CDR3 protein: CASTKDRENTEAFF
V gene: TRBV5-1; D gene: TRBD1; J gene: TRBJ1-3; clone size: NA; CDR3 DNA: TGCGCCAGCAGCAACAGGGGAACCTCTGGAAACACCATATATTTT; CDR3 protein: CASSNRGTSGNTIYF
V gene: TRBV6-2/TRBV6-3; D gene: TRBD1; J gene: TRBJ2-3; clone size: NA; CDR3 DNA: TGTGCCAGCAGTTACTTGGGACAGCCAAGCGCCAGCACAGATACGCAGTATTTT; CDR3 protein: CASSYLGQPSASTDTQYF
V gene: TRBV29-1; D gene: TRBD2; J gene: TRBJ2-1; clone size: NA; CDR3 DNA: TGCAGCGCCTCGGGACTAGCGGCCCATGAGCAGTTCTTC; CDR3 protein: CSASGLAAHEQFF
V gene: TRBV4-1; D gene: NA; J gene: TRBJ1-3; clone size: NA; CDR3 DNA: TGCGCCAGCAGCCAAGGCACAGGCTCTGGAAACACCATATATTTT; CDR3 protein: CASSQGTGSGNTIYF
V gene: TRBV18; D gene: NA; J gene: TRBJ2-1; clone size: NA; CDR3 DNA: TGTGCCAGCTTCCCCTTGACAGGTTTGAGCAATGAGCAGTTCTTC; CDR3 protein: CASFPLTGLSNEQFF
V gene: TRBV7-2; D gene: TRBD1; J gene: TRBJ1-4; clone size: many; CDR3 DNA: TGTGCCAGCAGCTTAGTTGACAGGGCAAATGAAAAACTGTTTTTT; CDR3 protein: CASSLVDRANEKLFF
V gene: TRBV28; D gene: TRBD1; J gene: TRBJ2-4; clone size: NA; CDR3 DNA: TGTGCCAGCAGGGGAACAGGGGTAGCCAAAAACATTCAGTACTTC; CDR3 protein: CASRGTGVAKNIQYF
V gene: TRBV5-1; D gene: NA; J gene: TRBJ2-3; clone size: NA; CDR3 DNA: TGCGCCAGCAAAAGTGGGTCACTAGCTGGCACAGATACGCAGTATTTT; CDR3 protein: CASKSGSLAGTDTQYF
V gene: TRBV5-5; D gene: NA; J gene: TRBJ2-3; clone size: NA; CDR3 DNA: TGTGCCAGCAGCTTGGAACAGACGAGCACAGATACGCAGTATTTT; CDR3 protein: CASSLEQTSTDTQYF
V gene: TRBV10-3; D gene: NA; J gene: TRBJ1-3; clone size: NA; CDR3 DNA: TGTGCCATCAGTCCGACAGGAAACACCATATATTTT; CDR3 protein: CAISPTGNTIYF
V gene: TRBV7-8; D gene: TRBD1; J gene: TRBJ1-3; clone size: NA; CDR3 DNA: TGTGCCAGCAGCTTAGTGGGACAGCCTTACGCGACTGGAAACACCATATATTTT; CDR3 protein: CASSLVGQPYATGNTIYF
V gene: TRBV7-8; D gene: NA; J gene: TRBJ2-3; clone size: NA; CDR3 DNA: TGTGCCAGCAGCCCACAGGGTACGCAGTATTTT; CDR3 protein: CASSPQGTQYF
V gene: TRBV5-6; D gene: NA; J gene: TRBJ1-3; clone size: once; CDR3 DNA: TGTGCCAGCAGCTTGGCGCCCAGTTGGAGCTCTGGAAACACCATATATTTT; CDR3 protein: CASSLAPSWSSGNTIYF
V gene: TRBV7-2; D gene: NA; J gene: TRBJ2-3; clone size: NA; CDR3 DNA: TGTGCCAGCAGCTTATTCCCTAGGACAGATACGCAGTATTTT; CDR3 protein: CASSLFPRTDTQYF
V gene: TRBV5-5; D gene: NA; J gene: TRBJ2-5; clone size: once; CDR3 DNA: TGTGCCAGCAGCTTGGAGGCAGGGAAAGTGGAGACCCAGTACTTC; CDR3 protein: CASSLEAGKVETQYF
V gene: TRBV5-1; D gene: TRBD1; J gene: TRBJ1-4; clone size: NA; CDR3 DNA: TGCGCCAGCAGCTTGGCAGGGGGTAATGAAAAACTGTTTTTT; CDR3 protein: CASSLAGGNEKLFF
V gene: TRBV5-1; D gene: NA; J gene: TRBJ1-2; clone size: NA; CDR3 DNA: TGCGCCAGCAGCTTGTCTGGGGGGGTCTATGGCTACACCTTC; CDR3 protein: CASSLSGGVYGYTF
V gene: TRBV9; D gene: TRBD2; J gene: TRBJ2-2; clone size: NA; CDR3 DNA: TGTGCCAGCAGTTTTAGCGGGAGGGCCTCCGGGGAGCTGTTTTTT; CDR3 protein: CASSFSGRASGELFF
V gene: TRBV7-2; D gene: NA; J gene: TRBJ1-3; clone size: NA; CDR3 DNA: TGTGCCAGCAGCGGGTCCGCGGCCGGAAACACCATATATTTT; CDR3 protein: CASSGSAAGNTIYF
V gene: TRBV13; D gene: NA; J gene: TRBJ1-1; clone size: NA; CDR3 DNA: TGTGCCAGCAGCGAAACAGGGCCGGGAACTGAAGCTTTCTTT; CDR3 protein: CASSETGPGTEAFF
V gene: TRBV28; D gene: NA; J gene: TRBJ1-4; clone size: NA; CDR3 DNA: TGTGCCAGCAGTTTAAGCCCAGGGTTTGGAAAACTGTTTTTT; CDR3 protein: CASSLSPGFGKLFF
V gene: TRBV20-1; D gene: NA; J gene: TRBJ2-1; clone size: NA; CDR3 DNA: TGCAGTGCTAGTCGCTCCTCTACTTCTGAGCAGTTCTTC; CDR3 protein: CSASRSSTSEQFF
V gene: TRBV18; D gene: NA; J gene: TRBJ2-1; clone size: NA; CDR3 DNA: TGTGCCAGCTCAGACAGGACATCCTACAATGAGCAGTTCTTC; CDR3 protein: CASSDRTSYNEQFF
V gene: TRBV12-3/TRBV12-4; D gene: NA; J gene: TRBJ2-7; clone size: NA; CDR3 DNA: TGTGCCAGCAGTTTAGGTGGGAGCTACGAGCAGTACTTC; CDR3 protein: CASSLGGSYEQYF
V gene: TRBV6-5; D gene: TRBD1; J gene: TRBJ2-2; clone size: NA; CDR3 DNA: TGTGCCAGCAGTTACTCCCAGGGGGCGACCACCGGGGAGCTGTTTTTT; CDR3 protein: CASSYSQGATTGELFF
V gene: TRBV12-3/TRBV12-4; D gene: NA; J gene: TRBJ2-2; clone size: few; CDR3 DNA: TGTGCCAGCAGTTTATTCGACACCGGGGAGCTGTTTTTT; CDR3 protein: CASSLFDTGELFF
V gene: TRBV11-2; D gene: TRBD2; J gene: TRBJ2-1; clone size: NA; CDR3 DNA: TGTGCCAGCAGCCAATTAGCGGGAGGAGACAATGAGCAGTTCTTC; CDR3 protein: CASSQLAGGDNEQFF
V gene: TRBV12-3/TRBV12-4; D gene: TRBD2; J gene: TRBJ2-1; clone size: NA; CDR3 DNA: TGTGCCAGCAGTTCGGGACTAGACAATGAGCAGTTCTTC; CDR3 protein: CASSSGLDNEQFF
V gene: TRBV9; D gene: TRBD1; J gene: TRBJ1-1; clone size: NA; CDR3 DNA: TGTGCCAGCAGCGTAGGACAGGGGGCTAGGACTGAAGCTTTCTTT; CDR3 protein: CASSVGQGARTEAFF
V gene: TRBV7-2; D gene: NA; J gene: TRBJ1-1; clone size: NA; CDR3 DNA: TGTGCCAGCAGCTTAGATTCACAAATGAACACTGAAGCTTTCTTT; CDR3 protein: CASSLDSQMNTEAFF
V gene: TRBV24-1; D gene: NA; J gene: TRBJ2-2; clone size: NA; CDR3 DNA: TGTGCCACCAGTGATTTTGTGGTGCGGGGCCCCGGGGAGCTGTTTTTT; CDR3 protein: CATSDFVVRGPGELFF
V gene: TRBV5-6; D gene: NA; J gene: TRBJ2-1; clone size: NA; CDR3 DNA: TGTGCCAGCAGCTTGCTCCGGGGGAGGACTCTTAGGAATGAGCAGTTCTTC; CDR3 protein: CASSLLRGRTLRNEQFF
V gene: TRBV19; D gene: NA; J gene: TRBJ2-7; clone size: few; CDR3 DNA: TGTGCCAGTAGTATAAAAAAGGGGGAACTCTACGAGCAGTACTTC; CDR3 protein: CASSIKKGELYEQYF
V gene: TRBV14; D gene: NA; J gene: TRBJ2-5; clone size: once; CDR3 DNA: TGTGCCAGCAGCCAACTTGGGACTTTAACTAAGACCCAGTACTTC; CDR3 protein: CASSQLGTLTKTQYF
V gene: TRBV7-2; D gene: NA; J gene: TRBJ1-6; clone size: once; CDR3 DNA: TGTGCCAGCAGCTTTGGAGGGGATAATTCACCCCTCCACTTT; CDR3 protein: CASSFGGDNSPLHF
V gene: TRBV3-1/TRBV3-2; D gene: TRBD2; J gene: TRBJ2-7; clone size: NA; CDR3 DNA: TGTGCCAGCAGCCATCGTAAAGGGGTAGCGGGAACTTACGAGCAGTACTTC; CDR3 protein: CASSHRKGVAGTYEQYF